A selection of T cell receptor beta chains follows, all from one sample in a study of long-term antiretroviral therapy in people with HIV. Libraries were prepared by immunoSEQ multiplex PCR; TCRdb keeps only in-frame clonotypes and omits some of them. The profile shows 30,000 or so clones, roughly 93% of them singletons. The source was unsorted PBMCs, collected roughly 6.3 years after starting antiretroviral therapy. The receptors stem from a woman aged 40 to 50 with HIV. Both conserved end residues are part of each CDR3. D genes are given only for firm matches. The size field is filled for only some rows; it gives once, few, many or a size class.

>TRBV4-1|16|TRBJ1-1|-|-
CASSQMGGFPGTEAFF
TGCGCCAGCAGCCAAATGGGGGGCTTTCCTGGGACTGAAGCTTTCTTT
>TRBV2|14|TRBJ1-1|-|once
CASSEGGSGYVAFF
TGTGCCAGCAGTGAAGGAGGATCGGGGTATGTGGCTTTCTTT
>TRBV18|15|TRBJ2-3|-|-
CASSPLALKENTQYF
TGTGCCAGCTCACCACTTGCCCTCAAGGAGAATACGCAGTATTTT
>TRBV10-3|13|TRBJ1-4|TRBD1|-
CAISTGDREKLFF
TGTGCCATCAGCACAGGGGACCGTGAAAAACTGTTTTTT
>TRBV10-3|16|TRBJ2-1|TRBD2|-
CAISGGGASAYNEQFF
TGTGCCATCAGTGGGGGGGGTGCTAGCGCTTACAATGAGCAGTTCTTC
>TRBV28|11|TRBJ1-2|-|-
CASSPQYGYTF
TGTGCCAGCAGCCCCCAATATGGCTACACCTTC
>TRBV19|16|TRBJ2-1|TRBD2|-
CASRPTSGGIANEQFF
TGTGCCAGTAGACCTACTAGCGGGGGGATCGCGAATGAGCAGTTCTTC
>TRBV7-8|15|TRBJ2-7|TRBD1|-
CASSLVPGQGGEQYF
TGTGCCAGCAGCTTAGTCCCGGGACAGGGGGGAGAGCAGTACTTC
>TRBV4-1|14|TRBJ2-7|-|-
CASSQYRDRRVQYF
TGCGCCAGCAGCCAGTACAGGGACCGCCGAGTGCAGTACTTC
>TRBV30|10|TRBJ2-3|-|-
CAWTLNTQYF
TGTGCCTGGACACTGAATACGCAGTATTTT
>TRBV7-9|12|TRBJ2-5|-|-
CASSLRGETQYF
TGTGCCAGCAGCTTACGGGGGGAGACCCAGTACTTC
>TRBV18|14|TRBJ2-7|-|-
CASSPRSETYEQYF
TGTGCCAGCTCACCCCGGAGCGAAACCTACGAGCAGTACTTC
>TRBV27|17|TRBJ2-2|TRBD1|-
CASSFAMDRPNTGELFF
TGTGCCAGCAGTTTCGCTATGGACAGGCCGAACACCGGGGAGCTGTTTTTT
>TRBV30|11|TRBJ1-1|-|-
CAWSPGTEAFF
TGTGCCTGGAGTCCAGGGACCGAAGCTTTCTTT
>TRBV6-5|14|TRBJ1-2|-|-
CASSRTSGQLGYTF
TGTGCCAGCAGCCGGACTTCGGGGCAACTTGGCTACACCTTC
>TRBV10-1|12|TRBJ2-3|-|few
CASSYSTDTQYF
TGCGCCAGCAGTTACAGCACAGATACGCAGTATTTT
>TRBV19|15|TRBJ1-2|TRBD1|-
CASSIWTGGGYGYTF
TGTGCCAGTAGTATATGGACAGGGGGCGGCTATGGCTACACCTTC
>TRBV2|11|TRBJ2-1|TRBD2|-
CASSLAGGQFF
TGTGCCAGCAGCTTAGCGGGGGGGCAGTTCTTC
>TRBV10-3|11|TRBJ1-1|-|-
CAISEEGEAFF
TGTGCCATCAGTGAGGAGGGGGAAGCTTTCTTT
>TRBV25-1|15|TRBJ2-2|-|-
CASSGALGYTGELFF
TGTGCCAGCAGTGGGGCTTTGGGCTACACCGGGGAGCTGTTTTTT
>TRBV5-3|15|TRBJ2-7|TRBD1|-
CARSFPGQGAYEQYF
TGTGCCAGAAGCTTCCCGGGACAGGGCGCCTACGAGCAGTACTTC
>TRBV6-5|14|TRBJ2-7|-|-
CASSYRPNSYEQYF
TGTGCCAGCAGTTACCGTCCTAACTCCTACGAGCAGTACTTC
>TRBV4-3|17|TRBJ2-3|-|once
CASSQEGAQTSTDTQYF
TGCGCCAGCAGCCAAGAGGGGGCTCAAACTAGCACAGATACGCAGTATTTT
>TRBV2|14|TRBJ1-2|TRBD1|few
CASSPRGTGSGYTF
TGTGCCAGCAGCCCGAGGGGGACAGGGAGCGGCTACACCTTC
>TRBV11-3|15|TRBJ2-1|TRBD2|few
CASSLGGGAEDEQFF
TGTGCCAGCAGCTTAGGCGGGGGGGCCGAGGATGAGCAGTTCTTC
>TRBV7-7|15|TRBJ2-5|TRBD1|-
CASSLGGQREETQYF
TGTGCTAGCAGCTTAGGGGGACAGAGGGAAGAGACCCAGTACTTC
>TRBV14|15|TRBJ2-7|-|-
CASSQARGLLYEQYF
TGTGCCAGCAGCCAAGCCAGGGGCCTCCTCTACGAGCAGTACTTC
>TRBV2|14|TRBJ2-5|-|-
CASITGSGQETQYF
TGTGCCAGCATTACCGGATCGGGCCAAGAGACCCAGTACTTC
>TRBV7-2|15|TRBJ1-5|TRBD1|-
CASSLVQGWNQPQHF
TGTGCCAGCAGCTTAGTACAGGGGTGGAATCAGCCCCAGCATTTT
>TRBV7-2|13|TRBJ2-5|-|few
CASSLARGETQYF
TGTGCCAGCAGCCTGGCTAGAGGGGAGACCCAGTACTTC
>TRBV10-3|13|TRBJ1-2|-|-
CAISESTAYGYTF
TGTGCCATCAGTGAGTCGACGGCCTATGGCTACACCTTC
>TRBV6-5|13|TRBJ1-6|-|-
CASTRHRDSPLHF
TGTGCCAGCACGCGGCACCGCGATTCACCCCTCCACTTT
>TRBV2|17|TRBJ1-5|TRBD1|-
CASSERTGGPSNQPQHF
TGTGCCAGCAGTGAAAGGACAGGGGGTCCCAGCAATCAGCCCCAGCATTTT
>TRBV30|14|TRBJ2-2|TRBD2|-
CAWTEGLRTGELFF
TGTGCCTGGACGGAGGGACTAAGAACCGGGGAGCTGTTTTTT
>TRBV19|15|TRBJ1-2|-|few
CASSSSITDVYGYTF
TGTGCCAGTAGTTCTAGCATAACAGACGTCTATGGCTACACCTTC
>TRBV11-2|15|TRBJ2-5|-|-
CASSLLNGRQETQYF
TGTGCCAGCAGCCTGCTAAACGGTCGACAAGAGACCCAGTACTTC
>TRBV30|15|TRBJ1-4|-|-
CAWSREQDRNEKLFF
TGTGCCTGGAGTAGAGAGCAGGACAGAAATGAAAAACTGTTTTTT
>TRBV2|15|TRBJ1-5|-|-
CASSEVDGLGAPQHF
TGTGCCAGCAGTGAAGTGGACGGCCTCGGCGCGCCCCAGCATTTT
>TRBV27|15|TRBJ1-5|-|-
CASSSTGSVNQPQHF
TGTGCCAGCAGTTCCACAGGGTCGGTCAATCAGCCCCAGCATTTT
>TRBV19|14|TRBJ2-7|-|once
CASSNTGNPYEQYF
TGTGCCAGTAGTAATACAGGGAACCCCTACGAGCAGTACTTC
>TRBV6-5|15|TRBJ1-4|-|-
CASSYQKGINEKLFF
TGTGCCAGCAGTTACCAAAAAGGGATTAATGAAAAACTGTTTTTT
>TRBV5-4|15|TRBJ1-4|TRBD1|-
CASSFGQGVYEKLFF
TGTGCCAGCAGCTTTGGACAGGGCGTTTACGAAAAACTGTTTTTT
>TRBV29-1|15|TRBJ2-5|TRBD2|-
CSVRGSGGTQETQYF
TGCAGCGTCCGAGGCAGCGGGGGGACTCAAGAGACCCAGTACTTC
>TRBV15|15|TRBJ2-7|TRBD2|-
CATSANPGLAHEQYF
TGTGCCACCAGCGCAAATCCGGGACTAGCCCACGAGCAGTACTTC
>TRBV5-1|14|TRBJ2-7|TRBD1|-
CASSTGEGAAEQYF
TGCGCCAGCAGCACTGGAGAGGGGGCGGCCGAGCAGTACTTC